This T cell receptor beta chain was recovered during a study of blood T cell repertoires in COVID-19. The ends lost 4 bases at V and 12 bases at J; junction bases unmatched: 9. CDR1 SNHLY and CDR2 FYNNEI come from the germline V gene. CDR3 length: 15 residues. Data came from immunoSEQ multiplex PCR; TCRdb stores just in-frame clones and leaves some out. The sample records tens of thousands of clones, roughly 80% being singletons. This clone has only a few counts. The chain recombines TRBV2 with TRBJ1-6; 10 positions agree with TRBD1. Specimen: peripheral blood. The origin of this receptor is a human donor in a cohort sampled during active COVID-19. The CDR3 protein is CASSGADRGSGPLHF. The CDR3 DNA follows: TGTGCCAGCAGTGGGGCGGACAGGGGGTCGGGACCCCTCCACTTT.